The 28 T cell receptor beta chains presented below share a single source sample, sequenced in a study of cytomegalovirus exposure and HLA in healthy donors. The PCR had 60 Vbeta and 13 Jbeta primers. Here immunoSEQ multiplex PCR was the method, and the copy in TCRdb shows in-frame clones only, minus some. Of 90,000 to 120,000 clones detected, approximately 76% appear once; the ten largest clones hold roughly 5.4%. Sequenced: PBMCs. Receptors originate from a woman aged 18-30 years in good health and CMV-seropositive.

This clone was seen a few times. The chain is built from TRBV11-1 and TRBJ1-1; TRBD1 agrees at 7 bases. The CDR3 covers 17 residues. V was pared by 2 bases and J by 0 bases, with 9 bases of the junction left unmatched. Per the germline V gene, CDR1 is SGHAT and CDR2 is FQDESV (reference sequence). The CDR3 bases are TGTGCCAGCAGCTTAAACTTTACGGGACAGATGAACACTGAAGCTTTCTTT. It is translated as CASSLNFTGQMNTEAFF.

This clone occurred a few times. Other nucleotide sequences in the sample specify the same CDR3. This chain links TRBV30 with TRBJ2-3; D not resolved. The CDR3 covers 13 residues. In germline, CDR1 is GTSNPN, CDR2 SVGIG (reference sequence). V was shortened by 2 bases and J by 1 base, with 7 bases between the two germline ends. CDR3 loop: CAWSIGGTDTQYF. The DNA of the CDR3 is TGTGCCTGGAGTATAGGAGGCACAGATACGCAGTATTTT.

V gene TRBV19 combines with J gene TRBJ1-2, with TRBD1 matching 9 bases. CDR1 is LNHDA, CDR2 SQIVND, per germline (reference sequence). The CDR3 is 13 residues long. J was trimmed by 6 bases and V by 6 bases; bases with no gene match: 5. The CDR3 nucleotides read TGTGCCAGTAGCCATACAGGGGGCGATGGCTACACCTTC. The encoded protein is CASSHTGGDGYTF.

The count of this clone is one. The J gene is TRBJ2-1, the V gene TRBV7-3, with a weak D call TRBD2 (5 bases). Germline CDR1 is SGHTA and CDR2 is FQGTGA. The CDR3 spans 15 residues. Trimming removed 2 bases from V and 3 bases from J, with 11 bases in between. This chain's CDR3 is CASSLGSANYNEQFF. Written as DNA, the CDR3 is TGTGCCAGCAGCTTAGGTAGCGCTAACTACAATGAGCAGTTCTTC.

The rearrangement links TRBV28 to TRBJ1-2; D unclear. Germline V gene lookup returns CDR1 MDHEN and CDR2 SYDVKM. This CDR3 has 13 amino acids. V was clipped by 6 bases and J by 4 bases, with 12 bases between them. CDR3 residues: CASRSGPTYGYTF. The CDR3 nucleotides read TGTGCCAGCAGGTCGGGTCCGACCTATGGCTACACCTTC.

The chain couples TRBV25-1 to TRBJ2-7; possibly TRBD1 for D (5 bases). This CDR3 has 13 residues. Germline CDR1 MGHDK, CDR2 SYGVNS. V lost 8 bases, J lost 1 base, and 12 bases lay in between. In nucleotides, the CDR3 is TGTGCCAGCCATGGGGCTGATTCCTACGAGCAGTACTTC. Its protein product is CASHGADSYEQYF.

This chain uses TRBV29-1 with TRBJ2-1; 8 bases line up with TRBD2. There are 13 residues in the CDR3. Germline V gene sequence: CDR1 SQVTM, CDR2 ANQGSEA. V lost 1 base and J lost 5; bases outside the gene matches: 1. The DNA for the CDR3 is TGCAGCGTTGAAGGAGCGGGAGACAATGAGCAGTTCTTC. As protein: CSVEGAGDNEQFF.

The gene calls are TRBV5-5 and TRBJ1-2, with a possible D match to TRBD1 (6 bases). V lost 1 base and J 2 bases, leaving 6 bases between the germline ends. The length of the CDR3 is 13 residues. The V gene's germline CDR1 is SGHKS and CDR2 YYEKEE (reference sequence). The CDR3 loop reads CASSLQGNYGYTF. The CDR3 DNA follows: TGTGCCAGCAGCTTGCAGGGGAACTATGGCTACACCTTC.

This chain connects TRBV5-1 to TRBJ2-2, with 9 nucleotides matching TRBD2. CDR1 is SGHRS and CDR2 is YFSETQ in the germline V gene. The CDR3 spans 14 residues. The junction had 1 base not matched to a gene; V was cut back by 4 bases and J by 3 bases. Here the CDR3 reads CASSRTSDTGELFF. The CDR3 nucleotides are TGCGCCAGCAGCCGGACTAGCGACACCGGGGAGCTGTTTTTT.

V is TRBV13 and J is TRBJ1-1; possibly TRBD1 for D (6 bases). Trimming left V 5 bases short and J 4 bases short, with 23 bases between. Germline V gives CDR1 PRHDT, CDR2 FYEKMQ (reference sequence). CDR3 length: 17 residues. The CDR3 loop reads CASSPYGAQGLSTEAFF. The CDR3 nucleotides read TGTGCCAGCAGCCCCTATGGGGCACAGGGTTTAAGCACTGAAGCTTTCTTT.

The DNA of the CDR3 is TGTGCCAGCAGCACCAACTCGGGAAATACGCAGTATTTT. It yields the protein CASSTNSGNTQYF. The V gene is TRBV7-6, the J gene TRBJ2-3, with a tentative D call TRBD2 (5 bases). The CDR3 loop spans 13 amino acids. Germline V CDR1 and CDR2: SGHVS, FNYEAQ. V dropped 5 bases and J dropped 7 bases, with 13 bases sitting between them.

This clone is medium-sized within its sample. Other DNA sequences from this sample encode an identical CDR3 as well. V usage is TRBV30 and J usage is TRBJ2-1; TRBD2 matches 10 bases. Germline V gene sequence: CDR1 GTSNPN, CDR2 SVGIG (reference sequence). V gave up 1 base and J gave up 2 bases; unmatched junction bases: 11. The CDR3 loop spans 18 amino acids. The CDR3 coding sequence is TGTGCCTGGAGTGCCCTGGGGATAGCGGGAGGCACCTACAATGAGCAGTTCTTC. Translated: CAWSALGIAGGTYNEQFF.

The V call is TRBV5-1, the J call TRBJ2-2; 7 bases fit TRBD2. Trimming took 4 bases from V and 6 from J; bases not matched to a gene: 9. The germline gives CDR1 SGHRS, CDR2 YFSETQ. This CDR3 contains 15 residues. The CDR3 spells CASSVPSGVAGELFF. In DNA, the CDR3 is TGCGCCAGCAGCGTACCTAGCGGAGTGGCCGGGGAGCTGTTTTTT.

This sequence joins TRBV9 and TRBJ2-7, with 7 bases matching TRBD2. Looked up from germline, CDR1 is SGDLS and CDR2 is YYNGEE. The CDR3 runs to 15 residues. The V and J ends lost 4 bases and 2 bases, in that order; junction bases with no gene match: 9. CDR3 sequence (DNA): TGTGCCAGCAGCCGACTAGCCTTGGATCCCTACGAGCAGTACTTC. Encoded protein: CASSRLALDPYEQYF.

V and J are TRBV12-5 and TRBJ2-3, with D uncertain. V lost 3 bases to trimming and J lost 5 bases, with 12 bases between them. This CDR3 is built from 14 residues. Germline V gene sequence: CDR1 LGHNT, CDR2 FRNRAP. The CDR3 coding sequence is TGTGCTAGTGGTTTTTCTATGGCGGTAGATACGCAGTATTTT. Protein: CASGFSMAVDTQYF. Variable domain in full (rest from reference TRBV12-5 and TRBJ2-3): DARVTQTPRHKVTEMGQEVTMRCQPILGHNTVFWYRQTMMQGLELLAYFRNRAPLDDSGMPKDRFSAEMPDATLATLKIQPSEPRDSAVYFCASGFSMAVDTQYFGPGTRLTVL.

This rearrangement joins TRBV30 to TRBJ1-1; D is undetermined. The germline V gene encodes CDR1 GTSNPN and CDR2 SVGIG (reference sequence). The V and J ends lost 1 base and 0 bases respectively, with 6 bases between them. This CDR3 contains 13 residues. The CDR3 loop is CAWSAQVNTEAFF. The CDR3, as DNA: TGTGCCTGGAGTGCCCAGGTGAACACTGAAGCTTTCTTT.

The chain links TRBV13 to TRBJ1-5, with TRBD1 matching 7 bases. The CDR3 has 15 residues. Trimming at V came to 0 bases and at J to 5 bases, leaving 4 bases not matched to a gene. In germline, CDR1 is PRHDT, CDR2 FYEKMQ (reference sequence). The CDR3 DNA reads TGTGCCAGCAGCTTAGGGACAGGGCATGATCAGCCCCAGCATTTT. Protein product: CASSLGTGHDQPQHF.

There are a few counts of this clone. This chain joins TRBV5-6 and TRBJ2-1; D perhaps matches TRBD2 (5 bases). With 4 bases removed from V and 5 bases from J, the gap between germline ends came to 19 bases. Germline loops: CDR1 SGHDT, CDR2 YYEEEE. The CDR3 covers 16 residues. The CDR3 nucleotides read TGTGCCAGCAGCCTACGACTACTCTCTTTTGACAATGAGCAGTTCTTC. It yields the protein CASSLRLLSFDNEQFF. The full variable domain, completed using reference TRBV5-6 and TRBJ2-1, is DAGVTQSPTHLIKTRGQQVTLRCSPKSGHDTVSWYQQALGQGPQFIFQYYEEEERQRGNFPDRFSGHQFPNYSSELNVNALLLGDSALYLCASSLRLLSFDNEQFFGPGTRLTVL.

The chain combines TRBV7-2 with TRBJ1-4; 7 bases align to TRBD1. V dropped 4 bases and J dropped 7; count of bases not matched to a gene: 6. The CDR3 runs 14 residues. Germline V lookup: CDR1 SGHTA, CDR2 FQGNSA. In nucleotides, the CDR3 is TGTGCCAGCAGCTCAAGGACAGGCAGTGAAAAACTGTTTTTT. Translation: CASSSRTGSEKLFF.

This clone was seen only once. J is TRBJ2-5 and V is TRBV9; TRBD2 is a possible D gene (7 bases). This CDR3 region has 14 residues. The V and J ends lost 2 bases and 2 bases respectively, with 10 bases between them. Per germline, CDR1 SGDLS and CDR2 YYNGEE. The CDR3 loop reads CASSVGGTQETQYF. In nucleotides, the CDR3 is TGTGCCAGCAGCGTGGGGGGGACACAAGAGACCCAGTACTTC.

The chain joins TRBV19 to TRBJ1-5; 7 bases map to TRBD1. Germline-derived CDR1 and CDR2 are LNHDA and SQIVND (reference sequence). Trimming at V came to 4 bases and at J to 6 bases, leaving 6 bases not matched to a gene. CDR3 length: 14 amino acids. CDR3 region: CASSTRQGSQPQHF. The CDR3 nucleotides read TGTGCCAGTAGTACACGACAGGGAAGTCAGCCCCAGCATTTT. The whole variable domain, remainder taken from reference TRBV19 and TRBJ1-5, is DGGITQSPKYLFRKEGQNVTLSCEQNLNHDAMYWYRQDPGQGLRLIYYSQIVNDFQKGDIAEGYSVSREKKESFPLTVTSAQKNPTAFYLCASSTRQGSQPQHFGDGTRLSIL.

The V call is TRBV30, the J call TRBJ2-2; 9 nucleotides agree with TRBD1. CDR3 size: 16 residues. Looked up from germline, CDR1 is GTSNPN and CDR2 is SVGIG (reference sequence). J was trimmed by 4 bases and V by 3 bases; bases with no gene match: 9. The CDR3 sequence is CAWRPPNRGRTGELFF. The DNA for the CDR3 is TGTGCCTGGAGGCCACCAAACAGGGGGCGCACCGGGGAGCTGTTTTTT.

This chain uses TRBV21-1 with TRBJ1-5; no DNA check was done on the table's D call, TRBD1. TRBV21-1 is marked as a pseudogene. CDR3 length equals 13 residues. The CDR3 DNA follows: TGTGCCAGCAGCAAACAGGGGAATCAGCCCCAGCATTTT. It is translated as CASSKQGNQPQHF.

This chain links TRBV6-5 with TRBJ1-5; 7 nucleotides line up with TRBD1. The CDR3 covers 15 residues. Germline V CDR1 and CDR2: MNHEY, SVGAGI. The ends lost 6 bases at V and 3 bases at J; junction bases unmatched: 8. CDR3 bases: TGTGCCAGCAGACCCGGACAGGTTCACAATCAGCCCCAGCATTTT. The encoded protein is CASRPGQVHNQPQHF.

V usage is TRBV6-5 and J usage is TRBJ1-2, with D possibly TRBD1 on 6 matching bases. The ends were cut back, 6 bases at V and 3 bases at J, with 14 bases in the middle. This CDR3 is built from 14 residues. In germline, CDR1 is MNHEY, CDR2 SVGAGI. The CDR3 protein is CASRQGLGDYGYTF. The CDR3, as DNA: TGTGCCAGCAGGCAGGGGCTTGGGGACTATGGCTACACCTTC.

The chain employs TRBV18 and TRBJ2-2; tentatively, D is TRBD2 (5 bases). Trimming cost V 1 base and J 3 bases, with 9 bases left between them. The CDR3 has 15 residues. The V gene's germline CDR1 is KGHSH and CDR2 LQKENI. In DNA form, the CDR3 reads TGTGCCAGCTCACCACAGGAGGCCTACACCGGGGAGCTGTTTTTT. It yields the protein CASSPQEAYTGELFF.

This clone was seen more than once but under ten times. The chain uses TRBV19 and TRBJ2-7; unclear D gene. The germline V and J ends were trimmed by 3 bases and 0 bases, with 9 bases remaining between them. This CDR3 has 14 amino acids. Germline CDR1 reads LNHDA; CDR2 reads SQIVND (reference sequence). The CDR3 reads CASSIAESSYEQYF. In DNA form, the CDR3 reads TGTGCCAGTAGTATCGCGGAGAGCTCCTACGAGCAGTACTTC.

This clone was detected a few times. The chain links TRBV6-1 to TRBJ1-2; 8 bases fit TRBD1. V was clipped by 1 base and J by 2 bases; unmatched bases: 3. This CDR3 is 15 amino acids long. Germline CDR1 reads MNHNS; CDR2 reads SASEGT. CDR3 in amino acids: CASSEGAGGNYGYTF. The CDR3 DNA is TGTGCCAGCAGTGAAGGGGCAGGGGGCAACTATGGCTACACCTTC.